This TCR beta chain stems from a study of blood T cell repertoires in COVID-19. Study background: Sites in the United States, Italy and Spain provided acute and convalescent COVID-19 samples. Sources were T cells, B-cell-depleted T cells, or PBMCs; the material itself was cDNA or gDNA.

Original methodology: The authors estimated nucleated cell counts from reference gene primer amplification. Clones were sequenced by immunoSEQ multiplex PCR, and TCRdb holds only the in-frame ones, with some missing. That table supplies the V and J calls and clone size; D and trimming were determined from the DNA. The data show around 140,000 clones, approximately 89% seen once. The CDR3 has 15 amino acids. The V and J ends lost 2 bases and 2 bases respectively, with 12 bases between them. Germline CDR1 and CDR2: SGHTA and FQGNSA. This receptor was taken from a woman aged 45-59 years with acute or convalescent COVID-19. The sample was peripheral blood. This sequence joins TRBV7-2 and TRBJ2-5, with a tentative D call TRBD1 (7 bases). DNA for the CDR3: TGTGCCAGCAGCTTACAGGGGGGTCCTCAAGAGACCCAGTACTTC. Amino acids: CASSLQGGPQETQYF.